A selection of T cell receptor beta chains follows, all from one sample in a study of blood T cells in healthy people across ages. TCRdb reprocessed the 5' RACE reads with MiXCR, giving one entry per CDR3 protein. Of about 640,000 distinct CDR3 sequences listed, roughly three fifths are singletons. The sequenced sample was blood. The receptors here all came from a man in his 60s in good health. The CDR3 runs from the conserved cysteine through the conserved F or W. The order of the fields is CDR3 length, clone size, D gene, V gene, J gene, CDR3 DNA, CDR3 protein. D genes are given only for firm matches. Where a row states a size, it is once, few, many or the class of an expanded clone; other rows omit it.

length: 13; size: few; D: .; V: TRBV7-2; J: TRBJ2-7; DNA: TGTGCCAGCAGCGGACAGATTAATTACGAGCAGTACTTC; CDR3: CASSGQINYEQYF
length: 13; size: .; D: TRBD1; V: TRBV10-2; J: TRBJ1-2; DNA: TGCGCCAGCAGCCATACAGGGGGCAATGGCTACACCTTC; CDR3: CASSHTGGNGYTF
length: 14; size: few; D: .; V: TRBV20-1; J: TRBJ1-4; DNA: TGCAGTGCCCTGGCGCACGGCCTAGGGGAAAAACTGTTTTTT; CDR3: CSALAHGLGEKLFF
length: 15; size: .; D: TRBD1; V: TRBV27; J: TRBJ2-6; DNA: TGTGCCGGCAGCCGACAGGGGTCTGGGGCCAACGTCCTGACTTTC; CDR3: CAGSRQGSGANVLTF
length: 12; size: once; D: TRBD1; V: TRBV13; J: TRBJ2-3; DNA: TGTGCCAGCGGAGAAAGGGACAGTAGCGTGTATTTT; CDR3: CASGERDSSVYF
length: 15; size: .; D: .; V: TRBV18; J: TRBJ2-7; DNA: TGTGCCAGCTCACCAAGGACTGATACTACCTACGAGCAGTACTTC; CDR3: CASSPRTDTTYEQYF
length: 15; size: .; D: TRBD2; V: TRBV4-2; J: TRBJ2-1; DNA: TGTGCCAGCAGCCAAGAGGTTACCGGGAGGAATGAGCAGTTCTTC; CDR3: CASSQEVTGRNEQFF
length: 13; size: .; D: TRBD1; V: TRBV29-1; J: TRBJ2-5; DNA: TGCAGCGTTGGCCCACAGGGGCAAGAGACCCAGTACTTC; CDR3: CSVGPQGQETQYF
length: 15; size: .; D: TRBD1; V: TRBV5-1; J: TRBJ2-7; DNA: TGCGCCAGCAGCTGGGGTGGGACAGGGGATTACGAGCAGTACTTC; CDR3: CASSWGGTGDYEQYF
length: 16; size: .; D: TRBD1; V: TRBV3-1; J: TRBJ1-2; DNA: TGTGCCAGCAGCCAAGCGGCAGGGGGATGGAGTTATGGCTACACCTTC; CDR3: CASSQAAGGWSYGYTF
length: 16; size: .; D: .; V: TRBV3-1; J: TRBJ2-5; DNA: TGTGCCAGCAGCCAAAGTCCCGGGGTAGAATTCGAGACCCAGTACTTC; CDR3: CASSQSPGVEFETQYF
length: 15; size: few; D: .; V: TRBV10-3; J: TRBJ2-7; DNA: TGTGCCATCAGTGAAGGGGCCAGGGATCTCCACGAGCAGTACTTC; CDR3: CAISEGARDLHEQYF
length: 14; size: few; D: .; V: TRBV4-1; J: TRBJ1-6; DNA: TGCGCCAGCAGCCAAGATGGGACGCCGGCACCCCTCCACTTT; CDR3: CASSQDGTPAPLHF
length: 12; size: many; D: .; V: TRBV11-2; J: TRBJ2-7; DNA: TGTGCCAGCAGCTTAGTTACCTACGAGCAGTACTTC; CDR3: CASSLVTYEQYF
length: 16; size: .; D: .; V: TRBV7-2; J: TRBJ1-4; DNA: TGTGCCAGCAGCCCCCCCCTCGGGGGTAAAGGCGAAAAACTGTTTTTT; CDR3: CASSPPLGGKGEKLFF
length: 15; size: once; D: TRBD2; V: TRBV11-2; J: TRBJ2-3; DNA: TGTGCCAGCAGCCCAGTAGGGACTAGGACAGATACGCAGTATTTT; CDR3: CASSPVGTRTDTQYF
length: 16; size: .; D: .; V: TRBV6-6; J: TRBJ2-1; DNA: TGTGCCAGCAGTTACACAAACAGCTACTCCTACAATGAGCAGTTCTTC; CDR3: CASSYTNSYSYNEQFF
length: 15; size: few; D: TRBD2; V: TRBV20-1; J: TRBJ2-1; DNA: TGCAGTGCTTTGATTAGCGGGGGGGAGACGGGTGAGCAGTTCTTC; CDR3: CSALISGGETGEQFF
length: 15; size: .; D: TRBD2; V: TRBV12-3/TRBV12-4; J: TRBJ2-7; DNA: TGTGCCAGCACCCCACTAGCGGGGGAAACCTACGAGCAGTACTTC; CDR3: CASTPLAGETYEQYF
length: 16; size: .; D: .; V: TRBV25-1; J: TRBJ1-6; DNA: TGTGCCAGCAGTGAAATAGGGAGCTCCTATAATTCACCCCTCCACTTT; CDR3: CASSEIGSSYNSPLHF
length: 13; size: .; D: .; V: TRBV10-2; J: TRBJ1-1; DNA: TGCGCCAGCAGTGAGTCCCGGGCCACTGAAGCTTTCTTT; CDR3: CASSESRATEAFF
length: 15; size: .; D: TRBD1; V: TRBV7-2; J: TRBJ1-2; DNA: TGTGCCAGCAGCTTAGGTCAGGGACAGAACTATGGCTACACCTTC; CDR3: CASSLGQGQNYGYTF
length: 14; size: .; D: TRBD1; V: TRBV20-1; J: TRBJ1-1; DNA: TGCAGTGCTAGGCAGGACAGGGGGCGTAGTGAAGCTTTCTTT; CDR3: CSARQDRGRSEAFF
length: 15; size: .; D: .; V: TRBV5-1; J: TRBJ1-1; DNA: TGCGCCAGCAGCCTTGGACAGTGGGGGAACACTGAAGCTTTCTTT; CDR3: CASSLGQWGNTEAFF
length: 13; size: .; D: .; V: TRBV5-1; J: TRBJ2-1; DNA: TGCGCCAGCAGGGTAGGGGATAACAATGAGCAGTTCTTC; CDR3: CASRVGDNNEQFF
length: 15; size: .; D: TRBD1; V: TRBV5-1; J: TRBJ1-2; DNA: TGCGCCAGCAGCGGGGGACAGGGCCTTAACTATGGCTACACCTTC; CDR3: CASSGGQGLNYGYTF
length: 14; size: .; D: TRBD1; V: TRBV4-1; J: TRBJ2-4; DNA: TGCGCCAGCAGCCCCCGACAGGGGTGGAACATTCAGTACTTC; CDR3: CASSPRQGWNIQYF
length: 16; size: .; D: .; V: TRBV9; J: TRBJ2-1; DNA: TGTGCCAGCAGCGTAGTGGTAGGTAGACTTCACAATGAGCAGTTCTTC; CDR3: CASSVVVGRLHNEQFF
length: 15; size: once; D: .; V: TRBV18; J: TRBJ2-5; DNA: TGTGCCAGCTCACCGTTGGGTCAGAGACAAGAGACCCAGTACTTC; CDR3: CASSPLGQRQETQYF
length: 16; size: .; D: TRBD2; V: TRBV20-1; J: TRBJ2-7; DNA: TGCAGTGCTAGGTCGAAGGAACTAGCGGGCAGGAATGAGCAGTACTTC; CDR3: CSARSKELAGRNEQYF
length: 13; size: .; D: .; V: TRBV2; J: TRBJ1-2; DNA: TGTGCCAGCAGTGAATCGGGGAGGGGTGGCTACACCTTC; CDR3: CASSESGRGGYTF
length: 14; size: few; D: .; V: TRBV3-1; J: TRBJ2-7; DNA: TGTGCCAGCAGCCCGGAGGGGCGCGTATACGAGCAGTACTTC; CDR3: CASSPEGRVYEQYF
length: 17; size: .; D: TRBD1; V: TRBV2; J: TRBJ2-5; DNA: TGTGCCAGCAGAGGATTGACAGGGGGATCGACCCAAGAGACCCAGTACTTC; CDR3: CASRGLTGGSTQETQYF
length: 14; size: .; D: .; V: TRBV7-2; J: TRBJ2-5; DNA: TGTGCCAGCAACCTTAGTTTTAGGGGCGAGACCCAGTACTTC; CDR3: CASNLSFRGETQYF
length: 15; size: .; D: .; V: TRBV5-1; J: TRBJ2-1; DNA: TGCGCCAGCAAGGACTACCCCAGCTCCTACAATGAGCAGTTCTTC; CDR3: CASKDYPSSYNEQFF
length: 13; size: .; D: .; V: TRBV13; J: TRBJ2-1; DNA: TGTGCCAGCAGCTTATTTGGGGTGGATGAGCAGTTCTTC; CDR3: CASSLFGVDEQFF
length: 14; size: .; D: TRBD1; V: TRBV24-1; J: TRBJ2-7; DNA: TGTGCCACCAGTGAGGGGGACAGGGGGCGCGAGCAGTACTTC; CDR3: CATSEGDRGREQYF
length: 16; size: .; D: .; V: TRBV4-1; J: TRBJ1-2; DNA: TGCGCCAGCAGCCAAGAAAGGTCCAGTCTCGGCTATGGCTACACCTTC; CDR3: CASSQERSSLGYGYTF
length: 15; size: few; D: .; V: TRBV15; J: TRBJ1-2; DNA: TGTGCCACCAGCAGAGAATCGGGGCTCGCCTATGGCTACACCTTC; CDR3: CATSRESGLAYGYTF
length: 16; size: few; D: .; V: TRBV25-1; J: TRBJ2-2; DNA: TGTGCCAGCAGTGAAGAAACGGCCGCGAACACCGGGGAGCTGTTTTTT; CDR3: CASSEETAANTGELFF
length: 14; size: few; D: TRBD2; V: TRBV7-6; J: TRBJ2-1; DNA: TGTGCCAGCAGCCTTAGCGGGGGCCCCAATGAGCAGTTCTTC; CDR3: CASSLSGGPNEQFF
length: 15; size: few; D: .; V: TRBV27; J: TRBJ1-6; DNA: TGTGCCACCGGTCGGCAGGCCGACCCGAATTCACCCCTCCACTTT; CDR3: CATGRQADPNSPLHF
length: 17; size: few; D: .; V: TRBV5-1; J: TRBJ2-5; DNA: TGCGCCAGCAGCTTGGCTGGACGGAGCCTAGGGCAAGAGACCCAGTACTTC; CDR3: CASSLAGRSLGQETQYF
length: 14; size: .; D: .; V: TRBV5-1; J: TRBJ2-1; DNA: TGCGCCAGCAGCTGGGGACCGGTTTACAATGAGCAGTTCTTC; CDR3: CASSWGPVYNEQFF
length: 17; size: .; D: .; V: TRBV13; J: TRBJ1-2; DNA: TGTGCCAGCAGCTTAGGGAGCCACGGGACACCTAACTATGGCTACACCTTC; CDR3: CASSLGSHGTPNYGYTF
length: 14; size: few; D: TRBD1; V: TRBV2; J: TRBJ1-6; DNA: TGTGCCAGCGGGACAGCAACCTATAATTCACCCCTCCACTTT; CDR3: CASGTATYNSPLHF
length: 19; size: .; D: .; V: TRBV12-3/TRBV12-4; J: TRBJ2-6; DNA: TGTGCCAGCAGTTTCCGCGCAGACACTTCCCCCTCTGGGGCCAACGTCCTGACTTTC; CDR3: CASSFRADTSPSGANVLTF
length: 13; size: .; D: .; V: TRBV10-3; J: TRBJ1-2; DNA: TGTGCCATCAGTGAGATAACGGGATATGGCTACACCTTC; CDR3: CAISEITGYGYTF
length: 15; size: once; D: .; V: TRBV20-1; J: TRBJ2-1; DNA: TGCAGTGCTAGGACAGAGGTGGGATCCTACAATGAGCAGTTCTTC; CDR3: CSARTEVGSYNEQFF